The rows below give T cell receptor beta chains drawn from one sample of a study of cytomegalovirus exposure and HLA in healthy donors. This table comes from immunoSEQ multiplex PCR, and its TCRdb copy is limited to in-frame clones, with some not included. The table shows around 64,000 clones, with about 74% occurring only once. The sequenced material came from PBMCs. The receptors were sampled from a woman in her thirties in good health and CMV-seropositive. Both conserved end residues are part of each CDR3. Clone size is given for some rows only: seen once, a few or many times, or a class if the clone is expanded.

TRBV25-1	.	TRBJ2-1	CASRTAGYYNEQFF
TRBV7-9	.	TRBJ1-1	CASSLGGGTGTEAFF
TRBV20-1	.	TRBJ2-7	CSADSPYEQYF
TRBV28	few	TRBJ2-7	CASLTSGRNYEQYF
TRBV4-1	.	TRBJ2-7	CASSPFGAARGQYEQYF
TRBV13	.	TRBJ2-7	CASSLSRETYEQYF
TRBV6-5	.	TRBJ2-2	CASSWTDRAGTGELFF
TRBV29-1	.	TRBJ1-5	CSATQGSNQPQHF
TRBV6-1	.	TRBJ2-7	CASKRTGRNYEQYF
TRBV6-5	few	TRBJ2-1	CASSSSGGYNEQFF
TRBV7-8	.	TRBJ2-1	CASSLGGTSGIRGEQFF
TRBV19	.	TRBJ1-1	CASSKRRNTEAFF
TRBV5-8	few	TRBJ2-7	CASSLSGNEQYF
TRBV6-6	.	TRBJ2-1	CASSYELAGSGEQFF
TRBV7-9	.	TRBJ1-1	CASSFGLGNTEAFF
TRBV29-1	.	TRBJ1-1	CSVGDTAFF
TRBV7-9	few	TRBJ1-5	CASSRGHGNQPQHF
TRBV30	.	TRBJ1-3	CAWRGSSGNTIYF
TRBV19	.	TRBJ2-5	CATREGGLETQYF
TRBV11-2	.	TRBJ2-1	CASSLGGFEQFF
TRBV29-1	.	TRBJ2-3	CSVERGLAGGEGSTDTQYF
TRBV30	once	TRBJ2-5	CAWDLRGTQYF
TRBV7-7	.	TRBJ2-1	CASSSRTGLSEQFF
TRBV28	.	TRBJ2-5	CASSLGHKTQYF
TRBV28	.	TRBJ1-2	CASSLEGAWKGYTF
TRBV28	.	TRBJ2-3	CASSLTGQGYDTQYF
TRBV5-1	.	TRBJ1-1	CASSLSMNTEAFF
TRBV2	once	TRBJ1-5	CASSELEGAYQPQHF
TRBV7-2	few	TRBJ1-2	CASSLDRGVGYTF